The present TCR beta chain was sequenced within a study of T cell clonality in common variable immunodeficiency. Assay: immunoSEQ multiplex PCR; the TCRdb copy retains only in-frame clones and omits some. The specimen has more than 20,000 clones, none found just once. In regard to this clone: Antigen unknown. The observed sequence ends 3 residues before the CDR3 terminus, with the missing tail filled in from the germline J gene.

Patients had low serum IgG, IgA and/or IgM and specific antibody deficiency. Blood came from CVID subjects not ill and not taking immunomodulatory or immunosuppressive medication. Donors gave roughly 5 to 8 ml heparinized peripheral whole blood. Trimming cost V 5 bases and J 6 bases; bases outside gene matches: 10. Germline CDR1 SGHTA, CDR2 FQGNSA. The CDR3 contains 14 residues. Findings and limits, study-wide: In common variable immunodeficiency, TCR beta chains reportedly carried fewer deletions and N-nucleotide insertions. Shared TCRbeta clones were fewer between CVID subjects than controls.

This TCR was sampled from a human donor with common variable immunodeficiency. Sequences were obtained from peripheral blood mononuclear cells. The chain uses TRBV7-2 and TRBJ2-7; 7 nucleotides agree with TRBD1. This chain's CDR3 is CASSPPGQAPEQYF. Partial CDR3 DNA: TGTGCCAGCAGCCCTCCAGGACAGGCCCCCGAG.